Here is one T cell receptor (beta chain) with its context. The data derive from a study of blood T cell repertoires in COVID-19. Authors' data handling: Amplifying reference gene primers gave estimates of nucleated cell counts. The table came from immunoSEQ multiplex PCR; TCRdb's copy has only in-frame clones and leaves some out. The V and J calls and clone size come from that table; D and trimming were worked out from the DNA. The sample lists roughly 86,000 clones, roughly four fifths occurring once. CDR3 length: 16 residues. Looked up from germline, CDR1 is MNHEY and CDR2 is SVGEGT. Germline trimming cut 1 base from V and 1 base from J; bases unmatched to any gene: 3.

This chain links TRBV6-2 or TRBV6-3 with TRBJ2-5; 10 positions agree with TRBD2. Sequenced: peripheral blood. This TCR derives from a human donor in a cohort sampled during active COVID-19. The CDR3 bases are TGTGCCAGCAGTTACTGGTCTAGCGGGGGCCAAGAGACCCAGTACTTC. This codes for CASSYWSSGGQETQYF.